This T cell receptor (beta chain) was captured by sequencing in a study of T cell responses to AZD1222 COVID-19 vaccine. Background on the study: Doses given second, at about 4 or about 12 weeks, were pooled.

The study, taken as a whole, reports: Dominant at 160-218 and 743-854, vaccine-associated CD4 TCRs also spanned spike. Females outnumbered males among donors, who were mostly white British; clonal diversity was possibly underestimated. Nearly half of spike-specific TCRs reportedly go after variant regions that carry no mutations.

As concerns this clone: Its matching antigen is unknown. Relative to the germline gene, one junction end is altered; a read error may explain this.

Method: immunoSEQ multiplex PCR; TCRdb's copy keeps in-frame clones and lacks some. The table has fewer than 120,000 clones, 85% to 95% seen once; the top ten hold under 10%. In germline, CDR1 is LNHNV, CDR2 YYDKDF (reference sequence). The CDR3 is 14 amino acids. The input for sequencing was peripheral blood, taken on day 0 of AZD1222 vaccination. The rearrangement links TRBV15 to TRBJ2-5; D is undetermined. This clonotype originated in an adult in good health. The CDR3, as DNA: TGTGCCACCAGCAGAGAAATTAGCCAAGGGACCCAGTACTTC. It is translated as CATSREISQGTQYF.